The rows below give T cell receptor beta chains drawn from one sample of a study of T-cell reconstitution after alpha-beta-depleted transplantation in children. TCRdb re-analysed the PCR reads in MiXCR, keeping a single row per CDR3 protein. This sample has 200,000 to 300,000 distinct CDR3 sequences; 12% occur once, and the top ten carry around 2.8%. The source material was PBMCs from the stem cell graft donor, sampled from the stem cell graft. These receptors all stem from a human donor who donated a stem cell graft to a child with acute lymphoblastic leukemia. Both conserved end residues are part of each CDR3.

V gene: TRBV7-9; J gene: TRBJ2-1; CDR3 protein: CASSPPLDPNEQFF
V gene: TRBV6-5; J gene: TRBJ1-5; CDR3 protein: CASGQALRNQPQHF
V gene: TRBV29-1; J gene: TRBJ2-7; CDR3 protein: CSVLAGGSYEQYF
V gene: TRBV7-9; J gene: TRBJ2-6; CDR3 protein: CASIVGPSGANVLTF
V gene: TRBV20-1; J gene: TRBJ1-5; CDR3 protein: CSARRIGSDQPQHF
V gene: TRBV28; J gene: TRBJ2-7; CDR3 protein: CASSFDRSEQYF
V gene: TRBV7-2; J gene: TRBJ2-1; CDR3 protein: CASRPARESYNEQFF
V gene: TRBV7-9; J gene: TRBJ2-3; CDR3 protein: CASSLATNTDTQYF
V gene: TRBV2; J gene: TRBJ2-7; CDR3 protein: CASSQGAREQYF
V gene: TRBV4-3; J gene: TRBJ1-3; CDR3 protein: CASSQDRGPGNTIYF
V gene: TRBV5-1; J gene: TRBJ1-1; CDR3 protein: CASSLAFRAVNTEAFF
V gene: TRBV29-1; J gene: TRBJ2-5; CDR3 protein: CSVARGDRETQYF